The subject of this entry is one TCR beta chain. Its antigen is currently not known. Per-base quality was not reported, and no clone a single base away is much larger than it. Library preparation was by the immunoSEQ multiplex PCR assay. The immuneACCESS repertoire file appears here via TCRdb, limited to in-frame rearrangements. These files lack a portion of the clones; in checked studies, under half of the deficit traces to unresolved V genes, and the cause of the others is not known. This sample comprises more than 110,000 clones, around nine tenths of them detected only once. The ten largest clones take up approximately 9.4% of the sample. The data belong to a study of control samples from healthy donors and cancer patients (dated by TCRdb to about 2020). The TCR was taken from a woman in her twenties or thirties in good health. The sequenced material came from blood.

CDR3 sequence: CASSYGLTEAFF. The DNA reads as follows: TGTGCCAGCAGTTACGGGTTAACTGAAGCTTTCTTT. The chain couples TRBV6-5 to TRBJ1-1; there is no confident call for the D gene. The CDR3 goes from the cysteine to the phenylalanine over 12 residues. The CDR3 DNA has 36 bases and is translated from base 1. The germline V gene specifies MNHEY as CDR1 and SVGAGI as CDR2. V loses 2 bases, J loses 5 bases, and the germline ends lie 6 bases apart.